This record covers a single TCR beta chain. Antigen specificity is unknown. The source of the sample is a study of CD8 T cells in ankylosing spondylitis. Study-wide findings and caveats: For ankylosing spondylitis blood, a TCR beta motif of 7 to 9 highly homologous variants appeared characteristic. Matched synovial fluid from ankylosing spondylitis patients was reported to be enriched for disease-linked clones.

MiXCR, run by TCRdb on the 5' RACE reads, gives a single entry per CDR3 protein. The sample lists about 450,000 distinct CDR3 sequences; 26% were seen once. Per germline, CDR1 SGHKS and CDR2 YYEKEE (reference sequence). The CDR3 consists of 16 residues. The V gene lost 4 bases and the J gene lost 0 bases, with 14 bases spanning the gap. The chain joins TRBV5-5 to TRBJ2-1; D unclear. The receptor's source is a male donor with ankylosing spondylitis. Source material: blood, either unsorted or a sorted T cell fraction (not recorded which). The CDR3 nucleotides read TGTGCCAGCAGCCCTTACAGCTCCTACTCCTACAATGAGCAGTTCTTC. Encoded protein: CASSPYSSYSYNEQFF.